What follows are 6 T cell receptor beta chains derived from one specimen sequenced in a study of cytomegalovirus exposure and HLA in healthy donors (dated by TCRdb to between 2016 and 2019). Library creation used the immunoSEQ multiplex PCR assay. For the multiplex PCR, a mixture combining 60 forward primers for TCR Vbeta segments and 13 reverse primers for TCR Jbeta segments was used. TCRdb retrieved this table from immuneACCESS and kept in-frame rearrangements only. Not all clones are present; in checked studies, unresolved V genes account for under half, and no reason is known for the remainder. The sample includes 150,000 to 250,000 clones, with 70% to 85% observed a single time. Clones ranked in the top ten supply approximately 4% of the sample. The specimen sequenced was PBMCs. The receptors shown here come from a woman aged 25 to 39 in good health and CMV-seropositive.

The chain combines TRBV7-8 with TRBJ1-6; no clear D. Germline-derived CDR1 and CDR2 are SGHVS and FQNEAQ. The CDR3 loop spans 15 amino acids. The V end lost 5 bases, the J end lost 6 bases, and 14 bases lay between the germline ends. The CDR3: CASSLGTEINSPLHF. In DNA form, the CDR3 reads TGTGCCAGCAGCCTCGGAACGGAGATTAATTCACCCCTCCACTTT.

This chain links TRBV27 with TRBJ2-1; D is possibly TRBD2 (5 bases). CDR3 size: 12 residues. Trimming stripped 6 bases from V and 6 bases from J, with 9 bases between. The germline V gene encodes CDR1 MNHEY and CDR2 SMNVEV (reference sequence). CDR3 bases: TGTGCCAGCAGAGCGGACCTCAATGAGCAGTTCTTC. Its protein is CASRADLNEQFF.

This sequence joins TRBV10-2 and TRBJ2-5; 9 bases fit TRBD2. This CDR3 has 15 residues. In germline, CDR1 is WSHSY, CDR2 SAAADI. With 4 bases clipped from V and 5 bases from J, the junction kept 8 bases outside the gene matches. The CDR3 nucleotides are TGCGCCAGCAGTGTGGTAGCGGGAGTTTTGGAGACCCAGTACTTC. Translating it yields CASSVVAGVLETQYF.

This chain joins TRBV5-1 and TRBJ2-7; D unresolved. With 4 bases removed from V and 6 bases from J, the gap between germline ends came to 8 bases. In germline, CDR1 is SGHRS, CDR2 YFSETQ. The CDR3 contains 11 residues. DNA of the CDR3: TGCGCCAGCAGCCCCGACACCGAGCAGTACTTC. As protein: CASSPDTEQYF. Variable domain in full (rest from reference TRBV5-1 and TRBJ2-7): KAGVTQTPRYLIKTRGQQVTLSCSPISGHRSVSWYQQTPGQGLQFLFEYFSETQRNKGNFPGRFSGRQFSNSRSEMNVSTLELGDSALYLCASSPDTEQYFGPGTRLTVT.

The V gene is TRBV6-1, the J gene TRBJ2-1; TRBD2 agrees at 7 bases. V dropped 7 bases and J dropped 0; count of bases not matched to a gene: 3. CDR3 length equals 14 residues. CDR1 MNHNS and CDR2 SASEGT come from the germline V gene. The CDR3 DNA is TGTGCCAGCACGTGGACTAGCTCCTACAATGAGCAGTTCTTC. Translated, it gives CASTWTSSYNEQFF.

The chain joins TRBV5-6 to TRBJ2-2; 11 bases fit TRBD2. The CDR3 spans 18 residues. Germline V gene sequence: CDR1 SGHDT, CDR2 YYEEEE. The V and J ends lost 4 bases and 0 bases, in that order; junction bases with no gene match: 8. CDR3 residues: CASSPLGLADANTGELFF. The DNA of the CDR3 is TGTGCCAGCAGCCCCCTGGGACTAGCGGACGCGAACACCGGGGAGCTGTTTTTT.